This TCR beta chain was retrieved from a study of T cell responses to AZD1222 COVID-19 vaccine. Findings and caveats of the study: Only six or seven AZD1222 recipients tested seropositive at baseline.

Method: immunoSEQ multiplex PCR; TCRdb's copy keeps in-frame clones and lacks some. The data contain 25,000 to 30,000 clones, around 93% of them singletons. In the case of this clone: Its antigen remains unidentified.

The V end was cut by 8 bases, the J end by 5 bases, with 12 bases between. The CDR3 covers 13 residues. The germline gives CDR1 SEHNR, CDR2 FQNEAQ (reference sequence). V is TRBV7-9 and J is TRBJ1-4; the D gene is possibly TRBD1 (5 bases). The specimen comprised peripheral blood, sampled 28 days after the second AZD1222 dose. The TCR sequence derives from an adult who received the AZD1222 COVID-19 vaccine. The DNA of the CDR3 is TGTGCCAGCGGTGAGGGGCGGAATGAAAAACTGTTTTTT. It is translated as CASGEGRNEKLFF.